This T cell receptor (beta chain) was obtained from a study of spatial heterogeneity in lung cancer. The overall study: The average appearance count of each unique TCR and UMI combination in raw reads was more than 9.5.

This CDR3 is 14 amino acids long. The ends were cut back, 2 bases at V and 3 bases at J, with 9 bases in the middle. Germline V lookup: CDR1 KGHDR, CDR2 SFDVKD. This clonotype appeared many times. This beta chain is a stray read from a library made for alpha chains; its abundance is not meaningful. Time point of the sample: sample taken at primary tumor resection. Researchers sequenced whole RNA taken from tumor, nontumor lung or frozen PBMC without sorting. Each CDR3 protein is one row after TCRdb ran MiXCR on the 5' RACE reads. The table includes under 11,000 distinct CDR3 sequences, 3% to 4.5% detected once.

The V and J genes are TRBV24-1 and TRBJ2-5; D unresolved. The source material was normal lung tissue next to the tumor, sampled at surgery. This sequence was found in a male donor with early-stage non-small cell lung cancer. CDR3 nucleotide sequence: TGTGCCACCAGTGATTACGGGCCGGAAGAGACCCAGTACTTC. Its translation is CATSDYGPEETQYF.